This T cell receptor (beta chain) came from a study of CD8 T cells in Susac syndrome. Study observations and caveats: Among active patients and in TEMRA cells, CD8+ clonal expansion in Susac reached its peak. Regarding the TCR sequencing and HLA analysis, the study admitted that a relatively small number of individuals were involved.

Random hexamers primed reverse transcription of about 0.5 to 1 ug RNA. TCRdb reprocessed the immunoSEQ multiplex PCR reads via MiXCR and lists one record per CDR3 protein. The sample carries tens of thousands of distinct CDR3 sequences, approximately 94% recorded once. Concerning this clonotype itself: Antigen specificity is unknown.

Per the germline V gene, CDR1 is MDHEN and CDR2 is SYDVKM. CDR3 length: 16 residues. Trimming shortened V by 6 bases and J by 2 bases, and 19 bases separated the two germline ends. The sample consisted of CD8+ T cells from PBMCs. The gene calls are TRBV28 and TRBJ1-2; TRBD1 might be the D (6 bases). The clonotype was recovered from a human donor with Susac syndrome. The CDR3 DNA reads as TGTGCCAGCAGCCTAAGGACAGCGCCTAGGAACTATGGCTACACCTTC. It yields the protein CASSLRTAPRNYGYTF.